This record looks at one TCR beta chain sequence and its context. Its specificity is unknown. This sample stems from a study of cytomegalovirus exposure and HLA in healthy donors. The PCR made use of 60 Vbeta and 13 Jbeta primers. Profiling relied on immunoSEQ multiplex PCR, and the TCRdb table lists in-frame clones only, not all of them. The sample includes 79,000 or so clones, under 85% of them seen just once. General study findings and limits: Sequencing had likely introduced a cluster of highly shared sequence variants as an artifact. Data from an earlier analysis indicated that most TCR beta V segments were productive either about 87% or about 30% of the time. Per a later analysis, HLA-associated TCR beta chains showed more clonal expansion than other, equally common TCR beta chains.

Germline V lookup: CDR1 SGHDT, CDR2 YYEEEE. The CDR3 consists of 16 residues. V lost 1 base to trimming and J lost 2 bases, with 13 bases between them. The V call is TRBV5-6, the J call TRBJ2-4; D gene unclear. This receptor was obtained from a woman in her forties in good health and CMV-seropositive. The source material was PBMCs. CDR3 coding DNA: TGTGCCAGCAGCTTGTTTAGTCTTGGGCCCAAAAACATTCAGTACTTC. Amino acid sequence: CASSLFSLGPKNIQYF.